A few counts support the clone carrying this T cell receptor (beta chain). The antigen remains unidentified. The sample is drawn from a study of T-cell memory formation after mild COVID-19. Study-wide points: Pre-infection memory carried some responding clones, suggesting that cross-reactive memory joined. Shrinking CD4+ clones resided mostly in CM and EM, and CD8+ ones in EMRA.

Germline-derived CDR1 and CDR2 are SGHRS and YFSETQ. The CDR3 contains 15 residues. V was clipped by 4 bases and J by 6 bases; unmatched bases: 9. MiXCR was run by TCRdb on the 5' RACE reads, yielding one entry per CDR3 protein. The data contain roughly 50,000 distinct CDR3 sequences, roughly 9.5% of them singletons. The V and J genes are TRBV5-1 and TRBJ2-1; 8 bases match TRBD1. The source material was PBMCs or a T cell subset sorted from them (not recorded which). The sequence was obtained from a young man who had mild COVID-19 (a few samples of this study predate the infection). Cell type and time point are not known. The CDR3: CASSATGQVTNEQFF. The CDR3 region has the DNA TGCGCCAGCAGCGCCACGGGACAGGTCACCAATGAGCAGTTCTTC.